The rows below give T cell receptor beta chains drawn from one sample of a study of blood T cell repertoires in COVID-19. Using immunoSEQ multiplex PCR, the repertoire was profiled, and TCRdb retains in-frame clones only, with some absent. The sample lists 250,000 or so clones, 90% occurring once. The sequenced sample consisted of peripheral blood. The source is a woman aged 55 to 70 with COVID-19, enrolled during active disease. The CDR3 runs from the conserved cysteine through the conserved F or W. D genes are given only for firm matches. Rows give clone size only sometimes, using once, few, many, or a class for an expanded clone.

TRBV4-3	TRBJ2-2	-	TRBD1	CASSDWTGDTGELFF	TGCGCCAGCAGCGATTGGACAGGGGACACCGGGGAGCTGTTTTTT
TRBV6-6	TRBJ1-2	once	-	CASSYMVGPNDGYTF	TGTGCCAGCAGTTACATGGTGGGGCCGAACGATGGCTACACCTTC
TRBV5-6	TRBJ1-4	-	-	CASSSRAGGHDEKLFF	TGTGCCAGCAGCTCAAGGGCAGGAGGTCATGATGAAAAACTGTTTTTT
TRBV7-2	TRBJ2-7	-	-	CASSQVRTGGSEQYF	TGTGCCAGCAGTCAAGTTCGGACAGGAGGGTCCGAGCAGTACTTC
TRBV5-1	TRBJ1-2	-	TRBD1	CASSPGQGHGYTF	TGCGCCAGCAGCCCAGGACAGGGGCATGGCTACACCTTC
TRBV7-6	TRBJ1-2	-	-	CASSLPGTFGYTF	TGTGCCAGCAGCTTACCCGGGACTTTTGGCTACACCTTC
TRBV4-3	TRBJ2-3	-	TRBD1	CASSRMTPGQGAGDTQYF	TGCGCCAGCAGCCGCATGACACCGGGACAGGGGGCCGGAGATACGCAGTATTTT
TRBV7-9	TRBJ1-2	-	-	CASSLDSDTYGYTF	TGTGCCAGCAGCTTAGACTCTGACACATATGGCTACACCTTC
TRBV11-2	TRBJ2-1	-	TRBD2	CASNPLAGGPSSSYNEQFF	TGTGCCAGCAACCCGCTAGCGGGGGGTCCCTCGAGCTCCTACAATGAGCAGTTCTTC
TRBV4-3	TRBJ2-7	-	TRBD1	CASSQGTGYEQYF	TGCGCCAGCAGCCAAGGGACAGGCTACGAGCAGTACTTC
TRBV19	TRBJ2-5	-	-	CASRGSWEQETQYF	TGTGCCAGTAGGGGGTCTTGGGAGCAAGAGACCCAGTACTTC
TRBV5-1	TRBJ1-5	-	-	CASSLLPGQPQHF	TGCGCCAGCAGCTTACTCCCAGGTCAGCCCCAGCATTTT
TRBV2	TRBJ1-5	-	-	CASSEGPGSQPQHF	TGTGCCAGCAGTGAAGGTCCGGGGAGTCAGCCCCAGCATTTT
TRBV5-1	TRBJ1-4	-	TRBD1	CASSTSRGTNEKLFF	TGCGCCAGCAGCACTTCCAGGGGGACTAATGAAAAACTGTTTTTT
TRBV7-2	TRBJ2-7	-	-	CASSRGSGLLYEQYF	TGTGCCAGCAGCAGAGGGTCTGGGCTTTTGTACGAGCAGTACTTC
TRBV19	TRBJ1-6	-	-	CASRREMSSYNSPLHF	TGTGCCAGTAGACGAGAGATGAGCTCCTATAATTCACCCCTCCACTTT
TRBV12-5	TRBJ1-3	-	TRBD1	CASGFPRDRRQSSGNTIYF	TGTGCTAGTGGTTTTCCCCGGGACAGGCGGCAAAGCTCTGGAAACACCATATATTTT
TRBV11-2	TRBJ2-3	-	-	CASSRLGGGLTDTQYF	TGTGCCAGCAGCCGCCTAGGGGGGGGGCTAACAGATACGCAGTATTTT
TRBV6-5	TRBJ1-1	few	-	CASSIQGLNTEAFF	TGTGCCAGCAGCATACAGGGACTGAACACTGAAGCTTTCTTT
TRBV21-1	TRBJ1-5	-	-	CASSGTMQPQHF	TGTGCCAGCAGCGGGACAATGCAGCCCCAGCATTTT
TRBV5-4	TRBJ1-2	-	TRBD1	CASSSDRGGYGYTF	TGTGCCAGCAGTTCGGACAGGGGCGGGTATGGCTACACCTTC
TRBV6-6	TRBJ1-2	-	TRBD1	CASSYSRDSRTSGYTF	TGTGCCAGCAGTTACTCGAGGGACAGCCGCACGTCTGGCTACACCTTC
TRBV27	TRBJ2-1	-	TRBD2	CASSSAGGWFF	TGTGCCAGCAGCTCGGCCGGGGGGTGGTTCTTC
TRBV19	TRBJ1-1	-	TRBD1	CASSITTGGFTEAFF	TGTGCCAGTAGTATCACGACAGGGGGCTTCACTGAAGCTTTCTTT
TRBV7-2	TRBJ2-7	-	TRBD2	CASSLILAGGYEQYF	TGTGCCAGCAGCTTAATACTAGCGGGGGGGTACGAGCAGTACTTC
TRBV6-4	TRBJ2-3	-	TRBD1	CASSDGQGADTQYF	TGTGCCAGCAGTGACGGACAGGGAGCAGATACGCAGTATTTT
TRBV11-2	TRBJ1-1	-	TRBD1	CASSSGQGGSAFF	TGTGCCAGCAGCTCGGGACAGGGGGGGTCAGCTTTCTTT
TRBV7-8	TRBJ2-5	-	-	CASSSIRTAKSTQYF	TGTGCCAGCAGCTCAATACGGACAGCGAAGAGCACCCAGTACTTC
TRBV5-1	TRBJ2-3	-	-	CASSLSHSTDTQYF	TGCGCCAGCAGCTTGTCCCATAGCACAGATACGCAGTATTTT
TRBV9	TRBJ2-5	-	TRBD1	CASSVQTGPQETQYF	TGTGCCAGCAGCGTACAGACAGGGCCCCAAGAGACCCAGTACTTC
TRBV15	TRBJ2-1	-	-	CATSRVGRDNEQFF	TGTGCCACCAGCAGAGTCGGTCGGGACAATGAGCAGTTCTTC
TRBV9	TRBJ2-3	-	TRBD2	CASSVGTSGTADTQYF	TGTGCCAGCAGCGTCGGGACTAGCGGGACGGCAGATACGCAGTATTTT
TRBV13	TRBJ1-2	-	-	CASARGYGYTF	TGTGCCTCGGCCAGGGGCTATGGCTACACCTTC